The clone carrying this T cell receptor beta chain showed up many times. This entry is derived from a study of neurological immune-mediated disorders. The CDR3 sequence is 13 residues long. Unmatched junction bases numbered 8, after V lost 6 bases and J lost 7 bases. Each CDR3 protein is one row after TCRdb ran MiXCR on the 5' RACE reads. The sample shows 55,000 to 65,000 distinct CDR3 sequences, around 3.5% of them seen only once. This sequence originates from a woman between 25 and 40 years old with multiple sclerosis. The chain joins TRBV12-3 or TRBV12-4 to TRBJ2-7; 8 bases are a match to TRBD1. The specimen sequenced was PBMCs. The CDR3 region is CASRIDRGGEQYF. The CDR3 region has the DNA TGTGCCAGCAGGATAGACAGGGGCGGAGAGCAGTACTTC.